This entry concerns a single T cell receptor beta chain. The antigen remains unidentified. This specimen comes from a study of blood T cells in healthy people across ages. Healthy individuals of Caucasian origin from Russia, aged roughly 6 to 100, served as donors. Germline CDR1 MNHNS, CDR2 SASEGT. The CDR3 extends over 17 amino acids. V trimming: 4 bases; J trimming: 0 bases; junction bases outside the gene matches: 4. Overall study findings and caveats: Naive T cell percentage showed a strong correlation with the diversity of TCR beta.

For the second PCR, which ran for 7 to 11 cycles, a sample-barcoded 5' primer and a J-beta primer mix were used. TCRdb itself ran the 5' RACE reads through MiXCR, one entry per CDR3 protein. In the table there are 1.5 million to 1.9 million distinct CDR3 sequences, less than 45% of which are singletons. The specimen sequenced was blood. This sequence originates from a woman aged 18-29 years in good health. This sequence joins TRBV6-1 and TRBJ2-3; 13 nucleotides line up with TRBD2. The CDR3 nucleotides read TGTGCCAGCAGTGGACTAGCGGGGGGTGCTAGCACAGATACGCAGTATTTT. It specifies CASSGLAGGASTDTQYF.